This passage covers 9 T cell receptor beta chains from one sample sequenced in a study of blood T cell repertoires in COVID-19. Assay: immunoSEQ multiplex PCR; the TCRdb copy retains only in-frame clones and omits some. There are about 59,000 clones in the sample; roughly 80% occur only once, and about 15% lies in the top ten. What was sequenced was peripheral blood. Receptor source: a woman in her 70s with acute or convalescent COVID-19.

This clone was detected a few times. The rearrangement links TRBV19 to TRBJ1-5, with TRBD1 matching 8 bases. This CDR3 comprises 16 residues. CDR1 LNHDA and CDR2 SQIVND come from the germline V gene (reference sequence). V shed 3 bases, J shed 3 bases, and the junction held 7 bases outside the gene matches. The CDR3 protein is CASSMLRDRNNQPQHF. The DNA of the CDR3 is TGTGCCAGTAGTATGTTGAGGGACAGGAACAATCAGCCCCAGCATTTT.

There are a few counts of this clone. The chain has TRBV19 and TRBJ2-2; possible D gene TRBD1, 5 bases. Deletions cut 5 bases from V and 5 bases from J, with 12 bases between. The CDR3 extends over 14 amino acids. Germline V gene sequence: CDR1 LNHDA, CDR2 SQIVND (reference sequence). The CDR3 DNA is TGTGCCAGTAGTTCGGACACTGGGACCGGGGAGCTGTTTTTT. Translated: CASSSDTGTGELFF.

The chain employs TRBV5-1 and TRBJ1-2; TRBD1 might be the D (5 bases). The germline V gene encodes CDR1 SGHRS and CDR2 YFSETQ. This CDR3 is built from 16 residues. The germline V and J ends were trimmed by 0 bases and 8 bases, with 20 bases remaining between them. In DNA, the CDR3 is TGCGCCAGCAGCTTGGCCTTCGGCCAGGCGGGGGACGGCTACACCTTC. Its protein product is CASSLAFGQAGDGYTF. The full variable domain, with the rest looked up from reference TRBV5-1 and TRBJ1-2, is KAGVTQTPRYLIKTRGQQVTLSCSPISGHRSVSWYQQTPGQGLQFLFEYFSETQRNKGNFPGRFSGRQFSNSRSEMNVSTLELGDSALYLCASSLAFGQAGDGYTFGSGTRLTVV.

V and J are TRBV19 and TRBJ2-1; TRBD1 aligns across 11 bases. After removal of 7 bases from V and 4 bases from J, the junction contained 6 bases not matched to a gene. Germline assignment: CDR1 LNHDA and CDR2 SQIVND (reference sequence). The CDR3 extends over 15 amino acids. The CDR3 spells CASIGRDRGYNEQFF. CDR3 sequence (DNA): TGTGCCAGTATAGGGCGGGACAGGGGGTACAATGAGCAGTTCTTC.

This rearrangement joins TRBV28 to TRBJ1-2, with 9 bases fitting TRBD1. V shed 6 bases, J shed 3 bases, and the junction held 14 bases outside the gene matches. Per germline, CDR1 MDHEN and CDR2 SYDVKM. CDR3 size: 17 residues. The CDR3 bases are TGTGCCAGCAGCCCCCCCCGGGACAGGGCGAGGGACTATGGCTACACCTTC. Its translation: CASSPPRDRARDYGYTF.

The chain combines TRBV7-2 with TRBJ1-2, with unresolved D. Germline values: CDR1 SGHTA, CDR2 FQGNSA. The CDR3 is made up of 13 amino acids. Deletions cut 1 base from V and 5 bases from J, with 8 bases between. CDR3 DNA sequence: TGTGCCAGCAGCTTAGGTCCTAGTTATGGCTACACCTTC. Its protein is CASSLGPSYGYTF. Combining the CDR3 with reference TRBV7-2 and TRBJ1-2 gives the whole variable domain GAGVSQSPSNKVTEKGKDVELRCDPISGHTALYWYRQSLGQGLEFLIYFQGNSAPDKSGLPSDRFSAERTGGSVSTLTIQRTQQEDSAVYLCASSLGPSYGYTFGSGTRLTVV.

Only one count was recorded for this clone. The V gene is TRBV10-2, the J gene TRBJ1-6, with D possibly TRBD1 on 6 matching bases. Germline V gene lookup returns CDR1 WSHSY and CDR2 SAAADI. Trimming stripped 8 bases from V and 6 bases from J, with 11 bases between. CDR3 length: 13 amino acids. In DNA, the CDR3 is TGCGCCAGCGGGGGGGCCCTTAATTCACCCCTCCACTTT. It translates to CASGGALNSPLHF.

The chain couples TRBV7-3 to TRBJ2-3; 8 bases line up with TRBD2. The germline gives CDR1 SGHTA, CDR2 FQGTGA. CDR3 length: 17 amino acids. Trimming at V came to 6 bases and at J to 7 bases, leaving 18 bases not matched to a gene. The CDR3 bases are TGTGCCAGCAGTCGCAACTCCTATCCGGGGGGGCTAAATACGCAGTATTTT. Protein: CASSRNSYPGGLNTQYF.

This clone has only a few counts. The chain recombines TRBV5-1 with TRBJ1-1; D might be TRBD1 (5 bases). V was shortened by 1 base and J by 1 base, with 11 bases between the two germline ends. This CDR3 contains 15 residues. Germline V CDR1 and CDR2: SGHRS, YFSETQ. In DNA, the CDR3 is TGCGCCAGCAGCTTGATAGGGGTCACGAACACTGAAGCTTTCTTT. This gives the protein CASSLIGVTNTEAFF.